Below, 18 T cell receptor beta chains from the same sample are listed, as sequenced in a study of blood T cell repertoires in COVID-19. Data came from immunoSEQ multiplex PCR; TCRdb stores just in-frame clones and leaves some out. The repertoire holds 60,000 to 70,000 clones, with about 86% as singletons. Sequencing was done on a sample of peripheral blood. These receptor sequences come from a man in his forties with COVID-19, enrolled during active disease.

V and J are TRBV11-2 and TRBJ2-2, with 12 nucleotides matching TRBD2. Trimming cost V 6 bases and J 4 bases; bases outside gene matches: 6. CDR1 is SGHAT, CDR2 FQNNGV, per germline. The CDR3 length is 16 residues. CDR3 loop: CASRSPGLAGTGELFF. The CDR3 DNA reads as TGTGCCAGCAGGTCCCCGGGACTAGCGGGCACCGGGGAGCTGTTTTTT.

The CDR3 protein is CSVEVDRGFHNEQFF. CDR3 DNA: TGCAGCGTTGAAGTGGACAGGGGGTTCCACAATGAGCAGTTCTTC. This chain links TRBV29-1 with TRBJ2-1; TRBD1 matches at 10 bases. V lost 1 base and J lost 5; bases outside the gene matches: 5. Germline assignment: CDR1 SQVTM and CDR2 ANQGSEA. CDR3 length: 15 amino acids.

CDR3 in DNA: TGTGCCATCAGCGGTGGGACAGGGATTACAGATACGCAGTATTTT. Its protein is CAISGGTGITDTQYF. The V gene is TRBV10-3, the J gene TRBJ2-3; 9 nucleotides align to TRBD1. J was trimmed by 3 bases and V by 6 bases; bases with no gene match: 7. CDR3 length: 15 amino acids. Germline V gene sequence: CDR1 ENHRY, CDR2 SYGVKD.

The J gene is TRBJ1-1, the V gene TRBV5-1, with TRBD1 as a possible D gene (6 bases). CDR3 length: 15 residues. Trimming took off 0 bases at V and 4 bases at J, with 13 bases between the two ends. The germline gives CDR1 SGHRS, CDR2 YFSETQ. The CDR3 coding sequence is TGCGCCAGCAGCTTGGCCGGGCAGGGGACCACTGAAGCTTTCTTT. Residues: CASSLAGQGTTEAFF.

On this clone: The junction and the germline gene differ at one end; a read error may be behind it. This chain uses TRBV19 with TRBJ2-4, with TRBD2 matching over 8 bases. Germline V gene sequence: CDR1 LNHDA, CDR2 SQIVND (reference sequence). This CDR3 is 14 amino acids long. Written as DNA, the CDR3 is TGTGCCAGTAGTATGGCGACTAGCGCGGGGGGTTCTGACTTC. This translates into CASSMATSAGGSDF.

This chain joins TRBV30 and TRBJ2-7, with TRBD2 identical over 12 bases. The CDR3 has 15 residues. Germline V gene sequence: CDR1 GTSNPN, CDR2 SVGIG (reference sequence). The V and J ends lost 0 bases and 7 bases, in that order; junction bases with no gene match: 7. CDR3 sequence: CAWSVRLAGAREQYF. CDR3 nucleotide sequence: TGTGCCTGGAGTGTAAGACTAGCGGGGGCGAGGGAGCAGTACTTC. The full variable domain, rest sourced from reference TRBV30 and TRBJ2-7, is SQTIHQWPATLVQPVGSPLSLECTVEGTSNPNLYWYRQAAGRGLQLLFYSVGIGQISSEVPQNLSASRPQDRQFILSSKKLLLSDSGFYLCAWSVRLAGAREQYFGPGTRLTVT.

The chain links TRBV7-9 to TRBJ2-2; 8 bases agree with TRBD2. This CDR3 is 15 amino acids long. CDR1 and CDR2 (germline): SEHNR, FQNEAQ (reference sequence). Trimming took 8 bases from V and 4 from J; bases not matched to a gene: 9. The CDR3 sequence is CASAPGGAVTGELFF. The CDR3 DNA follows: TGTGCCAGCGCTCCCGGGGGGGCAGTCACCGGGGAGCTGTTTTTT.

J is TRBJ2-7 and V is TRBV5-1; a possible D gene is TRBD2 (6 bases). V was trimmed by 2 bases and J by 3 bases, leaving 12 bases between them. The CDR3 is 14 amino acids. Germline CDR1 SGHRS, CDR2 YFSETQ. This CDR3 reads CASSFRDGSYEQYF. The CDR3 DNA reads TGCGCCAGCAGCTTCCGGGACGGGAGCTACGAGCAGTACTTC. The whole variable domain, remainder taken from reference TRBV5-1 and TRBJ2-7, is KAGVTQTPRYLIKTRGQQVTLSCSPISGHRSVSWYQQTPGQGLQFLFEYFSETQRNKGNFPGRFSGRQFSNSRSEMNVSTLELGDSALYLCASSFRDGSYEQYFGPGTRLTVT.

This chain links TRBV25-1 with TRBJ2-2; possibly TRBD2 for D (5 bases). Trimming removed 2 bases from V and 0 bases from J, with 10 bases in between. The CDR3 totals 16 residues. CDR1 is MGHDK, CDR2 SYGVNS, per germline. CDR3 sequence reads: CASSEAREPNTGELFF. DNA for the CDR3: TGTGCCAGCAGTGAAGCACGGGAACCGAACACCGGGGAGCTGTTTTTT.

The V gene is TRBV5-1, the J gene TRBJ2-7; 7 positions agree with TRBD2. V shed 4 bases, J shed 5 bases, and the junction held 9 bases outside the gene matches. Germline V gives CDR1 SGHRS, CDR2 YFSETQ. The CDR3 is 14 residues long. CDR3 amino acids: CASSRAGEGNEQYF. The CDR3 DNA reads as TGCGCCAGCAGCAGGGCGGGGGAGGGGAACGAGCAGTACTTC.

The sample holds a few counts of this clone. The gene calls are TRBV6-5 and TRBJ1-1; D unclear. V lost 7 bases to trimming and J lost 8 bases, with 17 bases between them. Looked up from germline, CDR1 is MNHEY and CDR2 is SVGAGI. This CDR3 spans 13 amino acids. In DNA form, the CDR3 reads TGTGCCAGCAAAACCGACGGGGAGGAGGAAGCTTTCTTT. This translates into CASKTDGEEEAFF.

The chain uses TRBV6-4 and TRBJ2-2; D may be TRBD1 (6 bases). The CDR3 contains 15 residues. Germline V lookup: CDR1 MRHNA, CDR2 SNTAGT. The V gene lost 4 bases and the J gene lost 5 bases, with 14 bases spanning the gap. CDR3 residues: CASSVSGDGTGELFF. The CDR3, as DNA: TGTGCCAGCAGTGTCTCAGGGGATGGTACCGGGGAGCTGTTTTTT.

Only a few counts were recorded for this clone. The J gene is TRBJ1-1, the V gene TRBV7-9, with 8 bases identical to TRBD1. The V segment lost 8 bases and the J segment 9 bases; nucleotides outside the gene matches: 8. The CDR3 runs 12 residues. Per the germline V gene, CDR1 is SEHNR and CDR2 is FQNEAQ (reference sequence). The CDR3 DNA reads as TGTGCCAGCCGCATGGACAGGGAGAAAGCTTTCTTT. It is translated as CASRMDREKAFF.

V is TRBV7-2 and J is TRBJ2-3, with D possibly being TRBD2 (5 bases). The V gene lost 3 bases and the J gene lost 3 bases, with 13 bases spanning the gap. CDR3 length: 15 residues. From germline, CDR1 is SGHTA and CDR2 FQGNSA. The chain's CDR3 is CASSFVLASTDTQYF. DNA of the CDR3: TGTGCCAGCAGCTTCGTCCTAGCCAGTACAGATACGCAGTATTTT.

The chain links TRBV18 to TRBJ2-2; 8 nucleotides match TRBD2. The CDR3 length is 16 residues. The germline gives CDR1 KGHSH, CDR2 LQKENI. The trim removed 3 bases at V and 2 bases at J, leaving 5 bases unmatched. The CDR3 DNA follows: TGTGCCAGCTCACCGCCGGGAGGGCGCAACACCGGGGAGCTGTTTTTT. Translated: CASSPPGGRNTGELFF. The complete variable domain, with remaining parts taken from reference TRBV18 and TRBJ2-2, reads NAGVMQNPRHLVRRRGQEARLRCSPMKGHSHVYWYRQLPEEGLKFMVYLQKENIIDESGMPKERFSAEFPKEGPSILRIQQVVRGDSAAYFCASSPPGGRNTGELFFGEGSRLTVL.

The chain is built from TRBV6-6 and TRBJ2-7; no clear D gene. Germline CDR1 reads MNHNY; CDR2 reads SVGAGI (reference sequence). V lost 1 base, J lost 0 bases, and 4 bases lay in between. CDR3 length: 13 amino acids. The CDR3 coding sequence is TGTGCCAGCAGTTACTATAGCTCCTACGAGCAGTACTTC. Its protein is CASSYYSSYEQYF.

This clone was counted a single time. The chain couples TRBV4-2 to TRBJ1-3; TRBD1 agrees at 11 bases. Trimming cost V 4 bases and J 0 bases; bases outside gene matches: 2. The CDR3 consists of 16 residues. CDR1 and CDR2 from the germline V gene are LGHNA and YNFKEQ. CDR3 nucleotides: TGTGCCAGCAGCCCTGGGACAGGGGGCTCTGGAAACACCATATATTTT. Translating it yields CASSPGTGGSGNTIYF.

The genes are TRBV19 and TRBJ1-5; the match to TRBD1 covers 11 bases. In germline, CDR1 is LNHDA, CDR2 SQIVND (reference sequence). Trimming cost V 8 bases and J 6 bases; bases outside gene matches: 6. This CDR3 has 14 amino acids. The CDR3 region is CASGQGAAGQPQHF. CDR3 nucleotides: TGTGCCAGTGGACAGGGGGCTGCAGGTCAGCCCCAGCATTTT.